This TCR beta chain is from a study of T-cell reconstitution after alpha-beta-depleted transplantation in children. A TCRbeta library incorporating unique molecular identifiers was prepared. TCRdb itself ran the PCR reads through MiXCR, one entry per CDR3 protein. The table has about 540,000 distinct CDR3 sequences, 15% to 20% seen once; the top ten hold 2.5% to 4%. Germline CDR1 and CDR2: SGHRS and YFSETQ. The CDR3 covers 15 residues. The V gene end was trimmed by 2 bases and the J gene end by 2 bases; junction bases not matched to a gene: 4. The TCR originated in a human donor who donated a stem cell graft to a child with acute lymphoblastic leukemia. The sequencing used PBMCs from the stem cell graft donor, collected from the stem cell graft. V is TRBV5-1 and J is TRBJ2-3, with 8 bases aligning to TRBD2. CDR3 nucleotide sequence: TGCGCCAGCAGCTTAATAGCGGGAACCACAGATACGCAGTATTTT. Its protein product is CASSLIAGTTDTQYF.